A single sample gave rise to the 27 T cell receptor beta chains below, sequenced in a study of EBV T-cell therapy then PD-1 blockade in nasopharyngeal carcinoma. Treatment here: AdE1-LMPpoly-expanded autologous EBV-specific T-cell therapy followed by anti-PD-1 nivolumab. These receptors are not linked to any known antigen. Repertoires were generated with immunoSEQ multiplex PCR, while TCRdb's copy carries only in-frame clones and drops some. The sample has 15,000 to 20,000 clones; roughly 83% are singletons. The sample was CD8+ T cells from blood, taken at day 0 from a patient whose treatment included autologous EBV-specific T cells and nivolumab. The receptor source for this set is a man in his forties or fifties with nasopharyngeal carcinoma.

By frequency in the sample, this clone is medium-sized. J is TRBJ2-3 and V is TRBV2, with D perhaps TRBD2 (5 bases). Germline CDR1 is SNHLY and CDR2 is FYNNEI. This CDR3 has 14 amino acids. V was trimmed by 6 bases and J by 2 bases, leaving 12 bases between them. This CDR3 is CASRTGSPTDTQYF. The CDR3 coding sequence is TGTGCCAGCAGAACGGGGAGTCCCACAGATACGCAGTATTTT.

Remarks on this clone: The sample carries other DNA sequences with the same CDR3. CDR3 DNA sequence: TGCGCCAGCACCTCGACAGGGGAATTGAACACTGAAGCTTTCTTT. It yields the protein CASTSTGELNTEAFF. The J gene is TRBJ1-1, the V gene TRBV4-1; 8 bases line up with TRBD1. The CDR3 extends over 15 amino acids. Unmatched junction bases numbered 7, after V lost 7 bases and J lost 0 bases. CDR1 and CDR2 from the germline V gene are MGHRA and YSYEKL.

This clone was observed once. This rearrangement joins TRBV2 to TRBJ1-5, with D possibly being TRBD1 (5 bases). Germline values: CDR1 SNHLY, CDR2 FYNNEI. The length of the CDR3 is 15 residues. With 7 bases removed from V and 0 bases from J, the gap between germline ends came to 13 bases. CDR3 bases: TGTGCCAGCATGGGGACGAAGAATAGCAATCAGCCCCAGCATTTT. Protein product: CASMGTKNSNQPQHF.

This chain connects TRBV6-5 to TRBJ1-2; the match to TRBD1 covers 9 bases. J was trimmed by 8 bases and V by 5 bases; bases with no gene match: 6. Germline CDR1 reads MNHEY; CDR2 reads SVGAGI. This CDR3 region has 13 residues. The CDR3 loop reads CASSTGGLRGYTF. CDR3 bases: TGTGCCAGCAGTACAGGGGGCTTGAGGGGCTACACCTTC.

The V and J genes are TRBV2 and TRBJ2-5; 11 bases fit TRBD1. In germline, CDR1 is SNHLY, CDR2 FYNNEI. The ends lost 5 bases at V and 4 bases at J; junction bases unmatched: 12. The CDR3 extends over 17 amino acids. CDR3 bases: TGTGCCAGCAGTTATTCCCCCGGGACAGGGGGATTAGAGACCCAGTACTTC. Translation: CASSYSPGTGGLETQYF.

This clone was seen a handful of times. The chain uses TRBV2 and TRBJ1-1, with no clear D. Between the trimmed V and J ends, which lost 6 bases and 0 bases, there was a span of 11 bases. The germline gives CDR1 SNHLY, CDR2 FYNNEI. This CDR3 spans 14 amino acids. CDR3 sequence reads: CASRDVGMNTEAFF. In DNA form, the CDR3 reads TGTGCCAGCAGGGACGTGGGTATGAACACTGAAGCTTTCTTT.

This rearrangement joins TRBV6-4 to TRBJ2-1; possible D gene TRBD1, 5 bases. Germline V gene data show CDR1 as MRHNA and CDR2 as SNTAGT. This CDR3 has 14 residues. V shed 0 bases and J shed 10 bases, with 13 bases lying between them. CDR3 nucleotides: TGTGCCAGCAGTGACTCGGCAGGGCCACACGAGCAGTTCTTC. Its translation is CASSDSAGPHEQFF.

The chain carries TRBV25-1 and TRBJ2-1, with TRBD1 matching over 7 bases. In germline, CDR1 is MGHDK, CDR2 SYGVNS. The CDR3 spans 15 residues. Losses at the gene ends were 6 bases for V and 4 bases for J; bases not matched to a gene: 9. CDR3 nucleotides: TGTGCCAGCAGCCTTACAGGGGCGATATACAATGAGCAGTTCTTC. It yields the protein CASSLTGAIYNEQFF.

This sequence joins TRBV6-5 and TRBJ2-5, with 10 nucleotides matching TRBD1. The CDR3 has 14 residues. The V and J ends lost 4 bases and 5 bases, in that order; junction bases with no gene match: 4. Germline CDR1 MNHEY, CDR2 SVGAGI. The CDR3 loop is CASSLGTGVETQYF. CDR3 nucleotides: TGTGCCAGCAGTTTGGGGACAGGGGTCGAGACCCAGTACTTC.

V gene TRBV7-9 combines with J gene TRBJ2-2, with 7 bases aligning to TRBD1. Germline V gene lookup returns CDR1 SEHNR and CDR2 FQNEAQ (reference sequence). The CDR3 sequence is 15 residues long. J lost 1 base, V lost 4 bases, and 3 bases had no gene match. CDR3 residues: CASSSGQLNTGELFF. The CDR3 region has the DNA TGTGCCAGCAGCTCGGGACAGCTGAACACCGGGGAGCTGTTTTTT. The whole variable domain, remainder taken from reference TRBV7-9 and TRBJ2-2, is DTGVSQNPRHKITKRGQNVTFRCDPISEHNRLYWYRQTLGQGPEFLTYFQNEAQLEKSRLLSDRFSAERPKGSFSTLEIQRTEQGDSAMYLCASSSGQLNTGELFFGEGSRLTVL.

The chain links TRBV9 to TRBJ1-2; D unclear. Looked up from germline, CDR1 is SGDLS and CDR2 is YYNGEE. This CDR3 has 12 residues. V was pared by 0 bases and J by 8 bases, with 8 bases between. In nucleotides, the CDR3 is TGTGCCAGCAGCGTAGGTGGGAGCGGCTACACCTTC. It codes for CASSVGGSGYTF.

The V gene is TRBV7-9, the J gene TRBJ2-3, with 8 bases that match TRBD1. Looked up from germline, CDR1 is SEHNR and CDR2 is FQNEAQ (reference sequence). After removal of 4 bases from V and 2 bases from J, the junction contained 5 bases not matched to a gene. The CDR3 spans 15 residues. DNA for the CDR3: TGTGCCAGCAGCTCGAGACAGGGGAACACAGATACGCAGTATTTT. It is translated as CASSSRQGNTDTQYF.

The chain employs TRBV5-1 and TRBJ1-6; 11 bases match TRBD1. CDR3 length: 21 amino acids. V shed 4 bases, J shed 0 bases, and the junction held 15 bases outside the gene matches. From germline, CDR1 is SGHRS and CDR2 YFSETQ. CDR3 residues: CASSPSGTGGIWGSYNSPLHF. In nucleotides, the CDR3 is TGCGCCAGCAGCCCATCCGGGACAGGGGGAATTTGGGGCTCCTATAATTCACCCCTCCACTTT.

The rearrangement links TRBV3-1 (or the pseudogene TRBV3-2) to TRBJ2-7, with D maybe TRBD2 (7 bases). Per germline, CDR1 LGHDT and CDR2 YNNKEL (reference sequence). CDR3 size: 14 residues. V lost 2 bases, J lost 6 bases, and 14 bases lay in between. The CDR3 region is CASSQLQGGAEQYF. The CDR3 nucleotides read TGTGCCAGCAGCCAACTACAGGGAGGGGCCGAGCAGTACTTC.

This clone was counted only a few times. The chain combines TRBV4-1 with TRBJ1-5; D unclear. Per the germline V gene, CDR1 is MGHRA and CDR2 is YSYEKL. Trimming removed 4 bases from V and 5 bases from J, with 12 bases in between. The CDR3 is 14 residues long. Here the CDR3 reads CASSLYGPDQPQHF. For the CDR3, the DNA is TGCGCCAGCAGCCTGTACGGACCCGATCAGCCCCAGCATTTT.

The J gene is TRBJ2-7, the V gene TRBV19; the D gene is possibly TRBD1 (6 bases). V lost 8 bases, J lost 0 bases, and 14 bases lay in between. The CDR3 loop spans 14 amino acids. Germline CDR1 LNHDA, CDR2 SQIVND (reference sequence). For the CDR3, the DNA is TGTGCCAGTCCTGGACAGACGAGCTCCTACGAGCAGTACTTC. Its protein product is CASPGQTSSYEQYF.

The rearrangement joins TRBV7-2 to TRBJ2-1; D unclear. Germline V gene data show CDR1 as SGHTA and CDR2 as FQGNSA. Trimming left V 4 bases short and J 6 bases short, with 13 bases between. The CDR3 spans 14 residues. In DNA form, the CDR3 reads TGTGCCAGCAGCTCGACCCGGGCGACCAATGAGCAGTTCTTC. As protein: CASSSTRATNEQFF.

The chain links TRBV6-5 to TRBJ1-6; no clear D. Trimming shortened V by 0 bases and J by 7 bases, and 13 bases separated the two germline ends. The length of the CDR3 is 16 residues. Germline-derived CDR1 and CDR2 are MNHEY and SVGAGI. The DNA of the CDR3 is TGTGCCAGCAGTTACTCGAATAGGGCCCTGAATTCACCCCTCCACTTT. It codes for CASSYSNRALNSPLHF.

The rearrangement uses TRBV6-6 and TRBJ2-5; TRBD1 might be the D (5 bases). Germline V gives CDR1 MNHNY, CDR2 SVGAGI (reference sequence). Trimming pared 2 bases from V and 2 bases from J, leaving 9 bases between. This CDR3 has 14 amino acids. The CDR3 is CASSYVTDQETQYF. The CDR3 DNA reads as TGTGCCAGCAGTTACGTGACAGATCAAGAGACCCAGTACTTC.

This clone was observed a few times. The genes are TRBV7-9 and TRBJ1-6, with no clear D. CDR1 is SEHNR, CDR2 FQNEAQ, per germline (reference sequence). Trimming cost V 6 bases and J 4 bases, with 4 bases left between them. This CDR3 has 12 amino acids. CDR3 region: CASRQYNSPLHF. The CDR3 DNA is TGTGCCAGCAGACAGTATAATTCACCCCTCCACTTT.

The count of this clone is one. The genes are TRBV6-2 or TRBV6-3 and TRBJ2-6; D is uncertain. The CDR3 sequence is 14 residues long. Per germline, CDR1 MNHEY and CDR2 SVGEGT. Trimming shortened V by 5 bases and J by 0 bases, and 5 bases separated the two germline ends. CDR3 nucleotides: TGTGCCAGCAGTCCCCCCTCTGGGGCCAACGTCCTGACTTTC. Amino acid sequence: CASSPPSGANVLTF.

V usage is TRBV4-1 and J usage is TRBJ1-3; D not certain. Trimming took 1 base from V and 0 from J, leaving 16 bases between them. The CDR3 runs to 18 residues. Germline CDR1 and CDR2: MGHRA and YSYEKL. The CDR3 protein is CASSQVQYARNSGNTIYF. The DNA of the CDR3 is TGCGCCAGCAGCCAAGTTCAATATGCCAGAAACTCTGGAAACACCATATATTTT.

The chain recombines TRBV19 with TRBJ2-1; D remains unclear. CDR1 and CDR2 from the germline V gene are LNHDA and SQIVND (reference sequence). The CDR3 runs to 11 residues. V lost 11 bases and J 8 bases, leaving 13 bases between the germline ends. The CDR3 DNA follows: TGTGCCTGCGGCAGTCTTTATGAGCAGTTCTTC. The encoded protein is CACGSLYEQFF.

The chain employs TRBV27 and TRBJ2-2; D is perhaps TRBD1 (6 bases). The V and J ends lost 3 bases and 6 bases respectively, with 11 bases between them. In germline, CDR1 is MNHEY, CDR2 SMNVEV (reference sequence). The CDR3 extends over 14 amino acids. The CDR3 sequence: CASSLQGLPGELFF. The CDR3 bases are TGTGCCAGCAGTTTGCAGGGGCTACCCGGGGAGCTGTTTTTT.

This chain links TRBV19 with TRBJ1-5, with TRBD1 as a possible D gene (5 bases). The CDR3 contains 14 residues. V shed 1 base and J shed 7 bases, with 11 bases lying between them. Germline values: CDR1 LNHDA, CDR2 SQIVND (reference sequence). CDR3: CASSIVLGQQPQHF. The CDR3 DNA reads TGTGCCAGTAGTATAGTTTTGGGGCAGCAGCCCCAGCATTTT.

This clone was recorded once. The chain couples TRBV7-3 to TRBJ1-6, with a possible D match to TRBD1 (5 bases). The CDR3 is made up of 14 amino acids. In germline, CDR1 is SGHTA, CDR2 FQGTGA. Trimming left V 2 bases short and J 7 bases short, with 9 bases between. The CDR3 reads CASSLQGDNSPLHF. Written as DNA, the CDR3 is TGTGCCAGCAGCTTACAGGGCGACAATTCACCCCTCCACTTT.

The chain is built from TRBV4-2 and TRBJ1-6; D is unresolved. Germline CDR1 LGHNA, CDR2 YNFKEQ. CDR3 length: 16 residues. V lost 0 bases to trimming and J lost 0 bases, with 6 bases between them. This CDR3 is CASSQDWGSYNSPLHF. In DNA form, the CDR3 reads TGTGCCAGCAGCCAAGACTGGGGCTCCTATAATTCACCCCTCCACTTT.